The 22 T cell receptor beta chains below all came from one sample that was sequenced in a study of cytotoxic CD8 clonotypes in ibrutinib-treated CLL (dated by TCRdb to 2020 to 2022). The receptor library was made with the immunoSEQ multiplex PCR assay. The table comes from immuneACCESS by way of TCRdb, which keeps in-frame sequences with V and J called. Part of the clones is missing from these tables; in studies checked, under half for an unresolved V gene and the rest for unknown reasons. The sample yields about 76,000 clones; 86% were counted once. Under 6% of the sample lies in the top ten. Source: PBMCs, taken before ibrutinib treatment. Receptors originate from a human donor with chronic lymphocytic leukemia.

This clone appeared a single time. This chain joins TRBV29-1 and TRBJ2-2; D call uncertain. Germline V gene data show CDR1 as SQVTM and CDR2 as ANQGSEA. This CDR3 is built from 13 residues. The ends were cut back, 0 bases at V and 0 bases at J, with 2 bases in the middle. The CDR3 coding sequence is TGCAGCGTTGAAGATCCGAACACCGGGGAGCTGTTTTTT. This gives the protein CSVEDPNTGELFF.

The V gene is TRBV19, the J gene TRBJ1-2, with no clear D. The CDR3 covers 14 residues. Trimming took off 6 bases at V and 6 bases at J, with 17 bases between the two ends. The germline V gene has CDR1 LNHDA and CDR2 SQIVND (reference sequence). In DNA, the CDR3 is TGTGCCAGTAGCCCAGGTCGGCAAACCCATGGCTACACCTTC. This encodes CASSPGRQTHGYTF.

This clone was found once. The sample contains more than one DNA sequence encoding this CDR3. J is TRBJ2-5 and V is TRBV5-1, with D uncertain. This CDR3 has 12 amino acids. Between the trimmed V and J ends, which lost 4 bases and 0 bases, there was a span of 4 bases. Germline V CDR1 and CDR2: SGHRS, YFSETQ. DNA of the CDR3: TGCGCCAGCAGCCCGGACCAAGAGACCCAGTACTTC. This gives the protein CASSPDQETQYF.

This clone was observed a few times. The chain recombines TRBV10-3 with TRBJ1-4, with D tentatively TRBD1 (6 bases). Trimming removed 9 bases from V and 0 bases from J, with 8 bases in between. The germline gives CDR1 ENHRY, CDR2 SYGVKD. This CDR3 has 13 amino acids. The CDR3 region has the DNA TGTGCCATACAGGGAGCAACTAATGAAAAACTGTTTTTT. This gives the protein CAIQGATNEKLFF.

The chain couples TRBV4-2 to TRBJ2-1; D may correspond to TRBD1 or TRBD2 (5 bases each). CDR3 length: 16 amino acids. Germline-derived CDR1 and CDR2 are LGHNA and YNFKEQ. Trimming took 4 bases from V and 5 from J, leaving 18 bases between them. This CDR3 is CASSRRTGTYDNEQFF. CDR3 DNA sequence: TGTGCCAGCAGCCGGAGAACCGGGACCTATGACAATGAGCAGTTCTTC.

The V gene is TRBV4-3, the J gene TRBJ1-4; D gene ambiguous. The CDR3 extends over 14 amino acids. Germline lookup yields CDR1 LGHNA and CDR2 YSLEER. Trimming left V 8 bases short and J 3 bases short, with 13 bases between. CDR3 nucleotides: TGCGCCAGCGGGAACCGGATCCCTAATGAAAAACTGTTTTTT. This encodes CASGNRIPNEKLFF.

The chain recombines TRBV11-3 with TRBJ1-3; TRBD1 agrees at 7 bases. This CDR3 has 15 residues. J lost 2 bases, V lost 5 bases, and 6 bases had no gene match. Germline values: CDR1 SGHNT, CDR2 YENEEA. As DNA, the CDR3 is TGTGCCAGCAGCGCGAGGGACAGACCTGGAAACACCATATATTTT. It translates to CASSARDRPGNTIYF.

The J gene is TRBJ2-5, the V gene TRBV10-3, with 15 bases identical to TRBD2. J was trimmed by 2 bases and V by 10 bases; bases with no gene match: 2. The CDR3 spans 14 residues. The germline V gene has CDR1 ENHRY and CDR2 SYGVKD. CDR3 in amino acids: CATGTSGRQETQYF. CDR3 bases: TGTGCCACCGGGACTAGCGGGAGGCAAGAGACCCAGTACTTC.

This clone turned up a few times. The chain couples TRBV5-4 to TRBJ2-2; the match to TRBD2 covers 12 bases. Trimming removed 0 bases from V and 5 bases from J; junction bases left unmatched: 5. The CDR3 has 17 residues. Germline V lookup: CDR1 SGHNT, CDR2 YYREEE (reference sequence). The CDR3 spells CASSLASGTSGTGELFF. CDR3 DNA: TGTGCCAGCAGCTTGGCGTCGGGGACTAGCGGGACCGGGGAGCTGTTTTTT.

CDR3 sequence (DNA): TGCGCCAGCAGCTCCCAAACTCCCAACAATGAGCAGTTCTTC. Protein sequence: CASSSQTPNNEQFF. The rearrangement joins TRBV5-1 to TRBJ2-1; no firm D call. The CDR3 sequence is 14 residues long. Germline V gene data show CDR1 as SGHRS and CDR2 as YFSETQ. Trimming pared 3 bases from V and 5 bases from J, leaving 12 bases between.

The chain is built from TRBV7-9 and TRBJ1-5; D gene uncertain. V was cut by 5 bases and J by 7 bases, with 9 bases left in between. CDR3 length: 12 amino acids. CDR1 SEHNR and CDR2 FQNEAQ come from the germline V gene (reference sequence). In DNA form, the CDR3 reads TGTGCCAGCAGCGCCCCCAGACAGCCCCAGCATTTT. Amino acid sequence: CASSAPRQPQHF.

This chain's CDR3 is CASSSGGTSAYEQYF. CDR3 nucleotides: TGTGCCAGCAGCTCCGGGGGGACTAGTGCCTACGAGCAGTACTTC. This sequence joins TRBV7-3 and TRBJ2-7, with 8 bases aligning to TRBD2. CDR3 size: 15 residues. Germline V lookup: CDR1 SGHTA, CDR2 FQGTGA. With 4 bases clipped from V and 2 bases from J, the junction kept 7 bases outside the gene matches.

This clone occurred once. The chain recombines TRBV27 with TRBJ2-2; 12 bases align to TRBD2. The CDR3 length is 19 residues. CDR1 is MNHEY, CDR2 SMNVEV, per germline (reference sequence). V lost 6 bases and J lost 3; bases outside the gene matches: 14. The CDR3 loop is CASSRQGLAGLKDTGELFF. The CDR3 nucleotides read TGTGCCAGCAGCCGTCAAGGACTAGCGGGACTGAAAGACACCGGGGAGCTGTTTTTT.

This chain joins TRBV4-3 and TRBJ1-6; TRBD1 is a possible D gene (6 bases). V was cut by 1 base and J by 6 bases, with 13 bases left in between. The germline V gene has CDR1 LGHNA and CDR2 YSLEER. This CDR3 region has 16 residues. CDR3 DNA: TGCGCCAGCAGCCAAGGGGGGGCAGGGAGTAATTCACCCCTCCACTTT. This gives the protein CASSQGGAGSNSPLHF.

The chain couples TRBV14 to TRBJ2-1; 11 positions agree with TRBD2. This CDR3 region has 16 residues. Germline trimming cut 0 bases from V and 15 bases from J; bases unmatched to any gene: 13. The germline V gene has CDR1 SGHDN and CDR2 FVKESK. This CDR3 reads CASSQDLTSGAVDTFF. The CDR3 DNA is TGTGCCAGCAGCCAAGATCTGACTAGCGGGGCCGTGGATACGTTCTTC.

The rearrangement uses TRBV10-2 and TRBJ1-1, with D tentatively TRBD1 (5 bases). The V and J ends lost 4 bases and 3 bases respectively, with 12 bases between them. The CDR3 is 14 amino acids. Per the germline V gene, CDR1 is WSHSY and CDR2 is SAAADI. As DNA, the CDR3 is TGCGCCAGCAGTGTACAGGCGGCGGACACTGAAGCTTTCTTT. It encodes CASSVQAADTEAFF.

The V call is TRBV5-1, the J call TRBJ2-3; D may match TRBD1 or TRBD2 (5 bases each). CDR3 length equals 14 residues. The germline gives CDR1 SGHRS, CDR2 YFSETQ. The V and J ends lost 2 bases and 0 bases respectively, with 7 bases between them. CDR3 nucleotides: TGCGCCAGCAGCTTTGAGGGGAGCACAGATACGCAGTATTTT. Its protein product is CASSFEGSTDTQYF.

The genes are TRBV15 and TRBJ2-5; D unresolved. CDR3 length: 17 amino acids. In germline, CDR1 is LNHNV, CDR2 YYDKDF (reference sequence). V was pared by 0 bases and J by 2 bases, with 16 bases between. The CDR3 spells CATSRDSEVRRQETQYF. CDR3 sequence (DNA): TGTGCCACCAGCAGAGATTCAGAGGTCCGTAGACAAGAGACCCAGTACTTC.

The CDR3 DNA reads as TGTGCCAGCTCCCCCCTCGCGGACAGCTCCTACAATGAGCAGTTCTTC. Protein product: CASSPLADSSYNEQFF. The gene calls are TRBV27 and TRBJ2-1; a possible D gene is TRBD1 (6 bases). The CDR3 loop spans 16 amino acids. V gave up 8 bases and J gave up 0 bases, with 17 bases separating them. Looked up from germline, CDR1 is MNHEY and CDR2 is SMNVEV (reference sequence).

This chain uses TRBV6-6 with TRBJ2-7; D not resolved. This CDR3 spans 15 amino acids. Germline V gene lookup returns CDR1 MNHNY and CDR2 SVGAGI (reference sequence). Trimming took off 2 bases at V and 2 bases at J, with 13 bases between the two ends. The chain's CDR3 is CASSYVERAAYEQYF. For the CDR3, the DNA is TGTGCCAGCAGTTACGTAGAGAGAGCCGCCTACGAGCAGTACTTC.

The chain uses TRBV6-5 and TRBJ2-7; D may be TRBD1 (6 bases). Germline V gives CDR1 MNHEY, CDR2 SVGAGI. The CDR3 runs to 14 residues. Trimming removed 5 bases at V and 3 bases at J, with 14 bases between. CDR3 coding DNA: TGTGCCAGCAGTCTCCGGTCAGGGGACTACGAGCAGTACTTC. It specifies CASSLRSGDYEQYF.

V and J are TRBV2 and TRBJ2-1; 13 bases match TRBD2. Trimming at V came to 0 bases and at J to 3 bases, leaving 14 bases not matched to a gene. The CDR3 length is 21 residues. Germline loops: CDR1 SNHLY, CDR2 FYNNEI. The CDR3 coding sequence is TGTGCCAGCAGTGAAGCGCAGGGACAGAGGACTAGCGGGAGAAACTACAATGAGCAGTTCTTC. It translates to CASSEAQGQRTSGRNYNEQFF. Variable domain in full (rest from reference TRBV2 and TRBJ2-1): EPEVTQTPSHQVTQMGQEVILRCVPISNHLYFYWYRQILGQKVEFLVSFYNNEISEKSEIFDDQFSVERPDGSNFTLKIRSTKLEDSAMYFCASSEAQGQRTSGRNYNEQFFGPGTRLTVL.